Listed here are 10 T cell receptor beta chains from one sample, sequenced in a study of shared clonotypes between healthy human individuals. Clones were read by immunoSEQ multiplex PCR, and TCRdb kept only the in-frame ones, dropping some. Seen here are 600,000 to 750,000 clones, more than 70% observed once, and the top ten hold roughly 1.8%. Sequencing input: memory CD4+ T cells sorted from blood. Subset meaning: CD45RA-negative fraction. Receptor source: a woman between 25 and 40 years old in good health.

This clone was seen many times. V is TRBV6-5 and J is TRBJ1-2; no clear D gene. Per the germline V gene, CDR1 is MNHEY and CDR2 is SVGAGI. V lost 0 bases and J lost 6, with 14 bases in between. This CDR3 has 15 amino acids. This CDR3 reads CASSYSESTRDGYTF. The CDR3 region has the DNA TGTGCCAGCAGTTACTCGGAGAGCACGCGAGATGGCTACACCTTC.

The chain couples TRBV5-1 to TRBJ2-1, with a possible D match to TRBD1 (5 bases). The germline V gene has CDR1 SGHRS and CDR2 YFSETQ. Trimming took off 6 bases at V and 8 bases at J, with 6 bases between the two ends. The CDR3 is 10 amino acids. CDR3 nucleotide sequence: TGCGCCAGCACCAGGGATGAGCAGTTCTTC. Protein: CASTRDEQFF.

The V and J genes are TRBV6-5 and TRBJ2-5; 8 bases fit TRBD2. The CDR3 extends over 15 amino acids. J gave up 3 bases and V 3 bases, and 6 bases lay outside the gene matches. Germline CDR1 reads MNHEY; CDR2 reads SVGAGI. The CDR3 protein is CASSYSLAGEETQYF. The CDR3 DNA sequence: TGTGCCAGCAGTTATTCCCTAGCGGGTGAAGAGACCCAGTACTTC.

The V call is TRBV19, the J call TRBJ2-7; 7 nucleotides line up with TRBD2. The germline gives CDR1 LNHDA, CDR2 SQIVND (reference sequence). V gave up 6 bases and J gave up 0 bases; unmatched junction bases: 5. This CDR3 is 14 amino acids long. The CDR3 sequence: CASREGLTSYEQYF. The CDR3 nucleotides read TGTGCCAGTAGAGAGGGACTAACCTCCTACGAGCAGTACTTC.

This chain links TRBV18 with TRBJ2-7; D is possibly TRBD1 (7 bases). This CDR3 spans 15 amino acids. Trimming shortened V by 4 bases and J by 2 bases, and 15 bases separated the two germline ends. CDR1 KGHSH and CDR2 LQKENI come from the germline V gene. The CDR3 bases are TGTGCCAGCTCACGCGGGACAGACGTAACCTACGAGCAGTACTTC. Its translation is CASSRGTDVTYEQYF.

The rearrangement links TRBV4-2 to TRBJ2-2; 9 bases fit TRBD1. V lost 1 base and J lost 8; bases outside the gene matches: 5. Germline CDR1 reads LGHNA; CDR2 reads YNFKEQ. This CDR3 is built from 15 residues. In nucleotides, the CDR3 is TGTGCCAGCAGCCAAGGGGACAGGGACCTAGGGGAGCTGTTTTTT. This encodes CASSQGDRDLGELFF.

The table lists this clone with a few counts. The rearrangement joins TRBV4-2 to TRBJ2-1; 7 nucleotides line up with TRBD2. V dropped 1 base and J dropped 8; count of bases not matched to a gene: 11. This CDR3 has 16 amino acids. The V gene's germline CDR1 is LGHNA and CDR2 YNFKEQ. CDR3 amino acids: CASSQGEGGPSYEQFF. In DNA, the CDR3 is TGTGCCAGCAGCCAAGGGGAGGGAGGGCCGTCCTATGAGCAGTTCTTC.

This clone was recorded only once. The gene calls are TRBV28 and TRBJ2-3, with TRBD2 matching 7 bases. The CDR3 has 17 amino acids. The V and J ends lost 5 bases and 5 bases, in that order; junction bases with no gene match: 16. Germline CDR1 and CDR2: MDHEN and SYDVKM. Written as DNA, the CDR3 is TGTGCCAGCAGTCCACCTTGGGGCGGGAGAAGGGGAGATACGCAGTATTTT. Amino acids: CASSPPWGGRRGDTQYF.

The chain couples TRBV11-3 to TRBJ2-3, with TRBD2 identical over 10 bases. The CDR3 has 19 residues. CDR1 SGHNT and CDR2 YENEEA come from the germline V gene. V lost 3 bases to trimming and J lost 6 bases; unmatched junction nucleotides: 18. CDR3 coding DNA: TGTGCCAGCAGCTTGGGGAGTAGGGCTAGCGGGAGAAGGTCGGATACGCAGTATTTT. It is translated as CASSLGSRASGRRSDTQYF.

The chain uses TRBV19 and TRBJ2-2, with 12 nucleotides matching TRBD1. V lost 8 bases to trimming and J lost 5 bases; unmatched junction nucleotides: 6. CDR3 length: 15 residues. CDR1 and CDR2 (germline): LNHDA, SQIVND (reference sequence). The CDR3, as DNA: TGTGCCAGTCGGCGGGACAGGGGGCCTACCGGGGAGCTGTTTTTT. Translated, it gives CASRRDRGPTGELFF. Full variable domain (rest looked up from reference TRBV19 and TRBJ2-2): DGGITQSPKYLFRKEGQNVTLSCEQNLNHDAMYWYRQDPGQGLRLIYYSQIVNDFQKGDIAEGYSVSREKKESFPLTVTSAQKNPTAFYLCASRRDRGPTGELFFGEGSRLTVL.